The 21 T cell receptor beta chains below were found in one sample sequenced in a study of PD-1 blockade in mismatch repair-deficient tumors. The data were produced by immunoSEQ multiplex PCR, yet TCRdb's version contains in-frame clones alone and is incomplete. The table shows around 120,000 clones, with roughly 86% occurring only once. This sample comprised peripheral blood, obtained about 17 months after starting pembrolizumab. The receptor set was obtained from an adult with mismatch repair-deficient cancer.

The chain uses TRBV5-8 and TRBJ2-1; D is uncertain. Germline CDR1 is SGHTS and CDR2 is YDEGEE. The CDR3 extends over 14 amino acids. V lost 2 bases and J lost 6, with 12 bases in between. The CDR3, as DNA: TGTGCCAGCAGCTTCGGCGGCAGTTTCAATGAGCAGTTCTTC. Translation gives CASSFGGSFNEQFF.

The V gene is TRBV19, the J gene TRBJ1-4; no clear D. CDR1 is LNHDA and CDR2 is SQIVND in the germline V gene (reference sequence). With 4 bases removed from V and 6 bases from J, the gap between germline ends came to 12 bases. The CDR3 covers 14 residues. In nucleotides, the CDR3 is TGTGCCAGTAGTAACAGCCAGATTCATGAAAAACTGTTTTTT. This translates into CASSNSQIHEKLFF.

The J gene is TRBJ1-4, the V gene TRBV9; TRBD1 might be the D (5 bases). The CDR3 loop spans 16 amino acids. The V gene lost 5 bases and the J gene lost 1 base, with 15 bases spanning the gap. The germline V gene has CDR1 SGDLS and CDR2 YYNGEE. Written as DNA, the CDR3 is TGTGCCAGCAGACCAATACAGGCAGGAACTAATGAAAAACTGTTTTTT. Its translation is CASRPIQAGTNEKLFF.

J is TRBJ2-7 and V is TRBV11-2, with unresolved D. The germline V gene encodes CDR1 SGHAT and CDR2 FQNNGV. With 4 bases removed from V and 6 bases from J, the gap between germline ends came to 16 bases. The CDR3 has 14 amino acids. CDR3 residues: CASSSPGRPLEQYF. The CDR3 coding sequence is TGTGCCAGCAGCTCCCCCGGGCGGCCTCTCGAGCAGTACTTC.

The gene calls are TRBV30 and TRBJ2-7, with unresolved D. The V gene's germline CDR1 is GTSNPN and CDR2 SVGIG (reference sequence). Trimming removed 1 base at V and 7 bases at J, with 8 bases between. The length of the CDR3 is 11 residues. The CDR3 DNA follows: TGTGCCTGGAGTGCCCTGGGGGAGCAGTACTTC. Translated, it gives CAWSALGEQYF. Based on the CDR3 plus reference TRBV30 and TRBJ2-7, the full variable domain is SQTIHQWPATLVQPVGSPLSLECTVEGTSNPNLYWYRQAAGRGLQLLFYSVGIGQISSEVPQNLSASRPQDRQFILSSKKLLLSDSGFYLCAWSALGEQYFGPGTRLTVT.

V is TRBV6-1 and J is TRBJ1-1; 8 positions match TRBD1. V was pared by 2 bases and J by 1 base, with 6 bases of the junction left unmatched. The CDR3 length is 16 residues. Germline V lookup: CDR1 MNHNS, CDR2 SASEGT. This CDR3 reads CASSETRQGKNTEAFF. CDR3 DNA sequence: TGTGCCAGCAGTGAAACCAGACAGGGGAAGAACACTGAAGCTTTCTTT.

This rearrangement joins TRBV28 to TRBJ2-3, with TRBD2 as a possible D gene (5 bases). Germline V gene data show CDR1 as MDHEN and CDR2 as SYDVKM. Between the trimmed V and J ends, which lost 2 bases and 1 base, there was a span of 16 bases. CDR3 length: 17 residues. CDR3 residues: CASSLTRAQPRTDTQYF. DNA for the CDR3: TGTGCCAGCAGTTTAACGAGGGCGCAGCCCCGCACAGATACGCAGTATTTT.

The CDR3, as DNA: TGTGCCAGCAGCGGGGGACTAGCGAGGACCGGGGAGCTGTTTTTT. It specifies CASSGGLARTGELFF. The chain is built from TRBV5-4 and TRBJ2-2, with 10 bases fitting TRBD2. This CDR3 is built from 15 residues. Germline V gene data show CDR1 as SGHNT and CDR2 as YYREEE (reference sequence). With 4 bases clipped from V and 5 bases from J, the junction kept 5 bases outside the gene matches.

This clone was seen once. This CDR3 reads CSVEDQGQGENEQFF. CDR3 nucleotide sequence: TGCAGCGTTGAAGATCAGGGACAGGGGGAAAATGAGCAGTTCTTC. This chain uses TRBV29-1 with TRBJ2-1; TRBD1 matches at 11 bases. Germline-derived CDR1 and CDR2 are SQVTM and ANQGSEA. The CDR3 length is 15 residues. The V segment lost 0 bases and the J segment 7 bases; nucleotides outside the gene matches: 5.

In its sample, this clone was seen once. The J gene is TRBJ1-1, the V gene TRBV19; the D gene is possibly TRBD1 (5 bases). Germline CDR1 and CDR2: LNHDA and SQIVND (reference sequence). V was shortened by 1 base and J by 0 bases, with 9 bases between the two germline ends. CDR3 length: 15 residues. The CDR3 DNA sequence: TGTGCCAGTAGTATAGCCGGGGGGATGAACACTGAAGCTTTCTTT. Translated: CASSIAGGMNTEAFF.

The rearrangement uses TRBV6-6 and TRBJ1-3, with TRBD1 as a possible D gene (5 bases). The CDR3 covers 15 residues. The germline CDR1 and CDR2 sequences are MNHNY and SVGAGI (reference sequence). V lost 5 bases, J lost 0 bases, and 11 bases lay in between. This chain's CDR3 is CASSRTRVSGNTIYF. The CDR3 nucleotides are TGTGCCAGCAGTCGCACCAGGGTCTCTGGAAACACCATATATTTT.

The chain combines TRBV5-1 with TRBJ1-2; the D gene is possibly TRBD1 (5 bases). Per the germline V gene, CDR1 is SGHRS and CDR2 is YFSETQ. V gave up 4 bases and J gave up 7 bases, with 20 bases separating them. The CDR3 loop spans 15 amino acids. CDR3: CASSRDSPAPSGYTF. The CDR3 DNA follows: TGCGCCAGCAGCCGAGACAGCCCCGCGCCAAGTGGCTACACCTTC.

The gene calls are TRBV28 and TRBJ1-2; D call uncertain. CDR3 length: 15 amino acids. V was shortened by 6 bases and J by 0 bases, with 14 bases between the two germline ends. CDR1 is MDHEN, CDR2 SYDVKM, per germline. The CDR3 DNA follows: TGTGCCAGCAGCCCAGAGGACGGAGCTAACTATGGCTACACCTTC. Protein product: CASSPEDGANYGYTF.

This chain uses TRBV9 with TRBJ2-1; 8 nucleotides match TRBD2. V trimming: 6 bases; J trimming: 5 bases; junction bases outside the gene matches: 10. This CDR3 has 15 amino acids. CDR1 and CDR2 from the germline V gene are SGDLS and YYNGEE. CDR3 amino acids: CASTPGGGRNNEQFF. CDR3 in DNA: TGTGCCAGCACCCCCGGGGGCGGGAGGAACAATGAGCAGTTCTTC. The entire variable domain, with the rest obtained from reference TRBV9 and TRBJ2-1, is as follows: DSGVTQTPKHLITATGQRVTLRCSPRSGDLSVYWYQQSLDQGLQFLIQYYNGEERAKGNILERFSAQQFPDLHSELNLSSLELGDSALYFCASTPGGGRNNEQFFGPGTRLTVL.

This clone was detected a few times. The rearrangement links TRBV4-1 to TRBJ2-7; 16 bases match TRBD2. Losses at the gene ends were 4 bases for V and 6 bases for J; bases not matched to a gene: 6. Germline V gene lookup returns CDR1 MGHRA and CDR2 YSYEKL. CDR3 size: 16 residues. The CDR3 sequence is CASSPGTSGRALEQYF. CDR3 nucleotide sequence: TGCGCCAGCAGCCCCGGGACTAGCGGGAGGGCTCTCGAGCAGTACTTC.

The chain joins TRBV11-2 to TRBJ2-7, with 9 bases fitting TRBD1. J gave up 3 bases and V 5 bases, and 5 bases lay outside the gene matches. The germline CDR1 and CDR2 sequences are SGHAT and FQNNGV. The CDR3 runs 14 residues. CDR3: CASSTGQGHYEQYF. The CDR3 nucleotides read TGTGCCAGCAGCACCGGACAGGGGCACTACGAGCAGTACTTC.

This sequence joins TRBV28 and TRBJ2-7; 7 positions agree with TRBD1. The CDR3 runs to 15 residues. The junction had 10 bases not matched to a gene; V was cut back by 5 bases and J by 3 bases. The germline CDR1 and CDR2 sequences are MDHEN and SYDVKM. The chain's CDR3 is CASSETPGQFYEQYF. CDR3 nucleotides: TGTGCCAGCAGTGAAACCCCGGGACAGTTCTACGAGCAGTACTTC.

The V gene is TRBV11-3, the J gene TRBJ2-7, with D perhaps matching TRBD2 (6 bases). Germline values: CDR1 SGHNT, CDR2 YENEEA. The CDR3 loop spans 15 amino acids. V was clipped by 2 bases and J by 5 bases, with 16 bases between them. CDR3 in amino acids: CASSLISGLGDEQYF. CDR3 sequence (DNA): TGTGCCAGCAGCTTAATAAGCGGGCTAGGCGACGAGCAGTACTTC.

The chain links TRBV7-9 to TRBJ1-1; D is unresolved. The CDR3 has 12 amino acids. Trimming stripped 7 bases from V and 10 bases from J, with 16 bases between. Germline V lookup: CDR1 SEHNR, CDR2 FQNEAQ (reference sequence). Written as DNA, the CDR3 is TGTGCCAGCAAACTTCCCGGGAAGGGAGCTTTCTTT. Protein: CASKLPGKGAFF.

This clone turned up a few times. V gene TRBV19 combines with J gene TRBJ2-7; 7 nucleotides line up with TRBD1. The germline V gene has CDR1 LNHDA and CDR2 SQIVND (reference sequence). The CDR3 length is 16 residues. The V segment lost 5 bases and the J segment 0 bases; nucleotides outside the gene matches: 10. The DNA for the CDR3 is TGTGCCAGTAGTGGCTGGGACAGCGCCTTCTCCTACGAGCAGTACTTC. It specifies CASSGWDSAFSYEQYF.

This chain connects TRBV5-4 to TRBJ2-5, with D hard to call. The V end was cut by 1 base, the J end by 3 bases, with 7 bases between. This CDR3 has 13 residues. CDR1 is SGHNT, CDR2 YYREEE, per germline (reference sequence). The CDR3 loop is CASSLKDKETQYF. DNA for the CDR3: TGTGCCAGCAGCTTGAAGGATAAAGAGACCCAGTACTTC.